This TCR beta chain was documented in a study of blood T cell repertoires in COVID-19. Across the whole study: Some COVID-19 samples were acute and others convalescent; all came from the United States, Italy and Spain.

The method was immunoSEQ multiplex PCR; TCRdb's version includes in-frame clones alone and lacks a portion of them. The sample lists around 150,000 clones, around 86% occurring once. The receptor's source is a man between 70 and 80 years old with acute or convalescent COVID-19. The specimen sequenced was peripheral blood.

CDR3 amino acids: CSVEATGGYEKLFF. CDR3 nucleotides: TGCAGCGTTGAGGCTACAGGGGGCTATGAAAAACTGTTTTTT. The V gene is TRBV29-1, the J gene TRBJ1-4; 9 bases line up with TRBD1. After removal of 3 bases from V and 6 bases from J, the junction contained 5 bases not matched to a gene. This CDR3 is 14 amino acids long. Germline CDR1 and CDR2: SQVTM and ANQGSEA.